A single sample gave rise to the 24 T cell receptor beta chains below, sequenced in a study of shared clonotypes between healthy human individuals. TCRdb keeps only in-frame clones here, not all; method: immunoSEQ multiplex PCR. This repertoire shows around 2.1 million clones, 90% to 95% found once; its top ten account for approximately 1.7%. CD8 cells classed as naive were CD45RO-negative and positively selected for CCR7, excluding terminally differentiated effector memory CD45RA+ cells. Sequencing was performed on naive CD8+ T cells from PBMCs. The receptors here all came from a young man in good health. Some clones in this sample may be carry-over from other donors' samples.

There are a few counts of this clone. This rearrangement joins TRBV5-4 to TRBJ1-1; D is possibly TRBD1 (5 bases). Germline assignment: CDR1 SGHNT and CDR2 YYREEE (reference sequence). V was pared by 0 bases and J by 0 bases, with 9 bases between. This CDR3 spans 15 amino acids. In nucleotides, the CDR3 is TGTGCCAGCAGCTTGGGGGACTCCTTGAACACTGAAGCTTTCTTT. Amino acid sequence: CASSLGDSLNTEAFF. The variable domain in full, completed from reference TRBV5-4 and TRBJ1-1, reads ETGVTQSPTHLIKTRGQQVTLRCSSQSGHNTVSWYQQALGQGPQFIFQYYREEENGRGNFPPRFSGLQFPNYSSELNVNALELDDSALYLCASSLGDSLNTEAFFGQGTRLTVV.

In its sample, this clone was seen a few times. The chain has TRBV6-1 and TRBJ1-1, with D possibly being TRBD1 (5 bases). Per the germline V gene, CDR1 is MNHNS and CDR2 is SASEGT. The CDR3 has 13 residues. V lost 4 bases to trimming and J lost 4 bases, with 10 bases between them. The CDR3 sequence: CASSGLGGTEAFF. CDR3 coding DNA: TGTGCCAGCAGTGGACTGGGGGGCACTGAAGCTTTCTTT.

V gene TRBV27 combines with J gene TRBJ2-2, with D unresolved. The CDR3 has 12 amino acids. Germline loops: CDR1 MNHEY, CDR2 SMNVEV (reference sequence). V was trimmed by 5 bases and J by 5 bases, leaving 6 bases between them. In DNA form, the CDR3 reads TGTGCCAGCAGTCGAAAGACCGGGGAGCTGTTTTTT. Its protein is CASSRKTGELFF.

The chain recombines TRBV7-9 with TRBJ1-1, with a tentative D call TRBD1 (5 bases). V lost 2 bases and J lost 4, with 8 bases in between. Looked up from germline, CDR1 is SEHNR and CDR2 is FQNEAQ (reference sequence). The CDR3 spans 13 residues. In DNA, the CDR3 is TGTGCCAGCAGCTTATGGGGGAGCACTGAAGCTTTCTTT. It is translated as CASSLWGSTEAFF.

Regarding this clone: One junction end disagrees with the germline gene, perhaps due to a read error. The V call is TRBV30, the J call TRBJ1-4; D perhaps matches TRBD1 (5 bases). The CDR3 consists of 10 residues. Germline V gene lookup returns CDR1 GTSNPN and CDR2 SVGIG (reference sequence). The CDR3 loop reads CACLGAGWVF. The CDR3 DNA follows: TGTGCCTGCCTCGGGGCCGGGTGGGTTTTT.

The genes are TRBV27 and TRBJ2-6, with D possibly being TRBD1 (5 bases). CDR1 and CDR2 from the germline V gene are MNHEY and SMNVEV (reference sequence). CDR3 length: 17 amino acids. Deletions cut 5 bases from V and 3 bases from J, with 17 bases between. Here the CDR3 DNA reads TGTGCCAGCAGTAACCGATCCAGGGTTTATGGGGCCAACGTCCTGACTTTC. It yields the protein CASSNRSRVYGANVLTF. The complete variable domain, with remaining parts taken from reference TRBV27 and TRBJ2-6, reads EAQVTQNPRYLITVTGKKLTVTCSQNMNHEYMSWYRQDPGLGLRQIYYSMNVEVTDKGDVPEGYKVSRKEKRNFPLILESPSPNQTSLYFCASSNRSRVYGANVLTFGAGSRLTVL.

The rearrangement links TRBV2 to TRBJ2-7, with D possibly TRBD1 on 6 matching bases. Germline-derived CDR1 and CDR2 are SNHLY and FYNNEI. V was cut by 6 bases and J by 4 bases, with 10 bases left in between. The CDR3 covers 12 residues. The CDR3 region is CASRKGGYEQYF. The CDR3 DNA reads TGTGCCAGCAGGAAAGGGGGTTACGAGCAGTACTTC. Combining the CDR3 with reference TRBV2 and TRBJ2-7 gives the whole variable domain EPEVTQTPSHQVTQMGQEVILRCVPISNHLYFYWYRQILGQKVEFLVSFYNNEISEKSEIFDDQFSVERPDGSNFTLKIRSTKLEDSAMYFCASRKGGYEQYFGPGTRLTVT.

This chain joins TRBV11-2 and TRBJ1-1, with D tentatively TRBD1 (5 bases). Germline assignment: CDR1 SGHAT and CDR2 FQNNGV. CDR3 length equals 15 residues. V was trimmed by 5 bases and J by 0 bases, leaving 13 bases between them. DNA of the CDR3: TGTGCCAGCAGCGGGGGAGGGTGGGTGAACACTGAAGCTTTCTTT. Protein: CASSGGGWVNTEAFF.

This chain links TRBV21-1 with TRBJ2-1; no DNA check was done on the table's D call, TRBD2. TRBV21-1 is noted as a pseudogene. The CDR3 is made up of 17 amino acids. The CDR3 coding sequence is TGTGCCAGCAGCGATAAGAAAGCGGGAGCTTCGTACAATGAGCAGTTCTTC. Protein product: CASSDKKAGASYNEQFF.

This clone has only a few counts. The rearrangement joins TRBV4-2 to TRBJ1-1; D call uncertain. Germline CDR1 reads LGHNA; CDR2 reads YNFKEQ. V lost 0 bases and J lost 0, with 8 bases in between. The CDR3 consists of 15 residues. The CDR3 reads CASSQDPRMNTEAFF. The DNA for the CDR3 is TGTGCCAGCAGCCAAGATCCCCGAATGAACACTGAAGCTTTCTTT.

Note on this clone: Other DNA sequences of this sample code for an identical CDR3. The chain carries TRBV7-8 and TRBJ2-7; TRBD1 aligns across 7 bases. CDR3 length: 16 residues. Germline-derived CDR1 and CDR2 are SGHVS and FQNEAQ. V trimming: 5 bases; J trimming: 4 bases; junction bases outside the gene matches: 14. The CDR3 DNA reads TGTGCCAGCAGCCAAAGAAAGGATAGGGGGCTTTACGAGCAGTACTTC. Its protein is CASSQRKDRGLYEQYF.

In its sample, this clone was seen once. The V gene is TRBV7-3, the J gene TRBJ1-2, with TRBD1 identical over 8 bases. CDR3 length equals 14 residues. Germline lookup yields CDR1 SGHTA and CDR2 FQGTGA. J lost 5 bases, V lost 3 bases, and 5 bases had no gene match. CDR3 DNA: TGTGCCAGCAGCTTGGACAGGGAAGCATATGGCTACACCTTC. It is translated as CASSLDREAYGYTF.

The CDR3 sequence is CASSWGSSGYNEQFF. CDR3 in DNA: TGTGCCAGCAGTTGGGGGTCTAGCGGTTACAATGAGCAGTTCTTC. The rearrangement uses TRBV27 and TRBJ2-1, with 7 positions matching TRBD2. J gave up 4 bases and V 4 bases, and 7 bases lay outside the gene matches. The CDR3 runs 15 residues. Germline V CDR1 and CDR2: MNHEY, SMNVEV (reference sequence).

Remarks on this clone: The same CDR3 also results from other DNA sequences found in this sample. This chain links TRBV7-9 with TRBJ2-3; no definite D call. V was trimmed by 5 bases and J by 5 bases, leaving 5 bases between them. The germline V gene has CDR1 SEHNR and CDR2 FQNEAQ (reference sequence). The CDR3 consists of 11 residues. As DNA, the CDR3 is TGTGCCAGCAGCCTTAAAGATACGCAGTATTTT. It codes for CASSLKDTQYF.

To note about this clone: Different DNA sequences within this sample yield the same CDR3. This chain joins TRBV11-2 and TRBJ2-7; D not certain. Germline lookup yields CDR1 SGHAT and CDR2 FQNNGV. Between the trimmed V and J ends, which lost 5 bases and 2 bases, there was a span of 4 bases. CDR3 size: 11 residues. The CDR3 sequence: CASSDTYEQYF. The CDR3 DNA follows: TGTGCCAGCAGCGATACCTACGAGCAGTACTTC.

This sequence joins TRBV7-9 and TRBJ2-5; tentatively, D is TRBD2 (6 bases). V lost 5 bases and J 3 bases, leaving 13 bases between the germline ends. There are 14 residues in the CDR3. Germline V gene lookup returns CDR1 SEHNR and CDR2 FQNEAQ (reference sequence). The CDR3 loop is CASSRPDYKETQYF. The CDR3 region has the DNA TGTGCCAGCAGCCGGCCGGACTATAAAGAGACCCAGTACTTC.

The chain employs TRBV27 and TRBJ2-7; 7 positions agree with TRBD2. Germline CDR1 and CDR2: MNHEY and SMNVEV (reference sequence). Unmatched junction bases numbered 17, after V lost 7 bases and J lost 5 bases. The CDR3 consists of 16 residues. CDR3 nucleotides: TGTGCCAGCACCGACCGGACTAGATTGGCTCTTCACGAGCAGTACTTC. This gives the protein CASTDRTRLALHEQYF.

The gene calls are TRBV11-2 and TRBJ2-7; 7 nucleotides match TRBD1. V shed 3 bases and J 3 bases; nucleotides not matched to a gene: 2. Germline CDR1 reads SGHAT; CDR2 reads FQNNGV. The CDR3 is 13 amino acids. Here the CDR3 reads CASSLGQIYEQYF. CDR3 nucleotides: TGTGCCAGCAGCTTGGGACAGATCTACGAGCAGTACTTC.

The chain combines TRBV4-2 with TRBJ2-2, with D perhaps TRBD1 or TRBD2 (7 bases each). There are 17 residues in the CDR3. CDR1 and CDR2 from the germline V gene are LGHNA and YNFKEQ. The V and J ends lost 0 bases and 2 bases respectively, with 13 bases between them. In nucleotides, the CDR3 is TGTGCCAGCAGCCAAGAGGGGAGGGGGCAAAACACCGGGGAGCTGTTTTTT. Its protein product is CASSQEGRGQNTGELFF.

A single count supports this clone. The V call is TRBV29-1, the J call TRBJ2-3; D remains ambiguous. CDR3 size: 12 residues. V lost 7 bases and J 5 bases, leaving 13 bases between the germline ends. Looked up from germline, CDR1 is SQVTM and CDR2 is ANQGSEA. CDR3 loop: CSEYAGGDTQYF. DNA for the CDR3: TGCAGCGAGTATGCAGGTGGAGATACGCAGTATTTT.

This chain uses TRBV13 with TRBJ2-2; weak D call: TRBD2 (5 bases). Per the germline V gene, CDR1 is PRHDT and CDR2 is FYEKMQ (reference sequence). The CDR3 runs 16 residues. Trimming pared 3 bases from V and 0 bases from J, leaving 11 bases between. The CDR3 nucleotides read TGTGCCAGCAGCTTGTTTCGGGGAACGAACACCGGGGAGCTGTTTTTT. The encoded protein is CASSLFRGTNTGELFF.

V and J are TRBV10-3 and TRBJ2-2; 9 bases fit TRBD1. The CDR3 has 16 amino acids. V gave up 7 bases and J gave up 3 bases; unmatched junction bases: 9. Germline V CDR1 and CDR2: ENHRY, SYGVKD. The CDR3 reads CAITPRDRADTGELFF. In nucleotides, the CDR3 is TGTGCCATCACCCCCCGGGACAGGGCGGACACCGGGGAGCTGTTTTTT.

This chain uses TRBV2 with TRBJ2-1; D perhaps matches TRBD1 (6 bases). Trimming stripped 10 bases from V and 0 bases from J, with 13 bases between. Germline values: CDR1 SNHLY, CDR2 FYNNEI. The CDR3 is made up of 14 amino acids. As DNA, the CDR3 is TGTGCCATCAGGGACACCCCCTCCTACAATGAGCAGTTCTTC. Its protein product is CAIRDTPSYNEQFF. The whole variable domain, remainder taken from reference TRBV2 and TRBJ2-1, is EPEVTQTPSHQVTQMGQEVILRCVPISNHLYFYWYRQILGQKVEFLVSFYNNEISEKSEIFDDQFSVERPDGSNFTLKIRSTKLEDSAMYFCAIRDTPSYNEQFFGPGTRLTVL.

The chain combines TRBV6-1 with TRBJ2-7; maybe TRBD2 (5 bases). Germline V lookup: CDR1 MNHNS, CDR2 SASEGT. The CDR3 length is 14 residues. The ends were cut back, 5 bases at V and 0 bases at J, with 11 bases in the middle. The CDR3 DNA follows: TGTGCCAGCAGTATCCGGGGATTCTCCTACGAGCAGTACTTC. Its translation: CASSIRGFSYEQYF.